This note documents a single T cell receptor (beta chain) sequence. 5'RACE with constant-segment primers yielded barcoded, UMI-tagged TCR alpha and TCR beta cDNA libraries. TCRdb processed the 5' RACE reads anew with MiXCR; each CDR3 protein has one entry. This table holds approximately 270,000 distinct CDR3 sequences, roughly 15% found once. This sample stems from a study of T-cell memory formation after mild COVID-19. Study background: TCR clusters were largely donor specific.

The CDR3 consists of 15 residues. Germline values: CDR1 SGHVS, CDR2 FNYEAQ. Trimming at V came to 4 bases and at J to 2 bases, leaving 4 bases not matched to a gene. V is TRBV7-6 and J is TRBJ2-3, with TRBD1 matching 9 bases. This TCR was sampled from a man younger than 35 who had mild COVID-19 (a few samples of this study predate the infection). Cell type and time point are not known. Sequencing input: PBMCs or a T cell subset sorted from them (not recorded which). This chain's CDR3 is CASSWTGVVTDTQYF. The CDR3 coding sequence is TGTGCCAGCAGCTGGACAGGGGTCGTCACAGATACGCAGTATTTT.